The rows below give T cell receptor beta chains drawn from one sample of a study of T cells in Graves' hyperthyroidism and ophthalmopathy. TCRdb analysed the multiplex PCR reads with MiXCR anew, one entry per CDR3 protein. The repertoire consists of about 510,000 distinct CDR3 sequences, with 14% occurring once and the leading ten covering roughly 14%. The sample consisted of blood. These receptors were obtained from a woman between 40 and 50 years old with Graves' hyperthyroidism. Each CDR3 is given with its conserved first and last residue. A clone size is listed for some rows: how often the clone was seen (once, few, many), or a class if it is expanded.

TRBJ2-7,TRBV20-1,many,CSAWRGAGEQYF
TRBJ2-3,TRBV6-5,.,CASSYSLGTSTDTQYF
TRBJ2-1,TRBV12-3/TRBV12-4,many,CASKTSGIYNEQFF
TRBJ2-5,TRBV20-1,many,CSARARLAGWETQYF
TRBJ2-7,TRBV28,many,CASSPLGSIYEQYF
TRBJ2-7,TRBV3-1,many,CASSQGSGSGGEQYF
TRBJ2-3,TRBV5-1,.,CASTPKGGDTQYF
TRBJ2-7,TRBV18,many,CASSPRDSGEQYF
TRBJ2-1,TRBV9,many,CASSPRFGLGTFEQFF
TRBJ1-5,TRBV19,few,CATRGDRGLQPQHF
TRBJ2-2,TRBV11-2,many,CASSFRLESGELFF
TRBJ2-2,TRBV7-9,.,CASSSSLAGELFF
TRBJ1-1,TRBV6-1,many,CASSPQWSTEAFF
TRBJ2-1,TRBV18,many,CASSATSGSVDYEQFF
TRBJ1-2,TRBV4-1,.,CASSQEGVWSGGYTF
TRBJ1-5,TRBV19,.,CASSRFTGVNQPQHF
TRBJ2-5,TRBV10-1,few,CASSGPNFRVRGYF
TRBJ2-7,TRBV30,many,CAWSLGRGLTSGSYEQYF
TRBJ2-6,TRBV3-1,.,CASSQDWAASSGANVLTF
TRBJ2-7,TRBV5-1,many,CASSLALQGANYEQYF
TRBJ1-1,TRBV10-3,many,CAISDARGKNTEAFF
TRBJ2-7,TRBV20-1,many,CSAPGQPYEQYF
TRBJ2-7,TRBV7-9,many,CASSLLASAYEQYF
TRBJ2-7,TRBV5-8,many,CASSLAGDSSTVGEQYF